This TCR beta chain was recovered during a study of cytomegalovirus exposure and HLA in healthy donors. The CDR3 covers 16 residues. Germline CDR1 is MNHEY and CDR2 is SMNVEV (reference sequence). Trimming removed 7 bases at V and 0 bases at J, with 19 bases between. Sequencing was performed with immunoSEQ multiplex PCR; in TCRdb, only in-frame clones are kept and a portion is missing. The table lists roughly 65,000 clones, approximately 94% of them singletons. The chain couples TRBV27 to TRBJ2-7; possibly TRBD1 for D (5 bases). The specimen was PBMCs. This sequence was found in a man aged 18-30 years in good health and CMV-seropositive. The CDR3: CASTIGADLTSYEQYF. For the CDR3, the DNA is TGTGCCAGCACGATAGGGGCAGATCTTACCTCCTACGAGCAGTACTTC.